This is a list of T cell receptor beta chains from one sample in a study of T cell repertoires in cytomegalovirus infection. One entry per CDR3 protein results from TCRdb running MiXCR on the reads. The data contain around 430,000 distinct CDR3 sequences, about 42% of them singletons. Their cognate antigens are unknown. The sequences come from cultured PBMCs, collected from culture after CMV antigen stimulation. All receptors come from a human donor in good health (CMV status not recorded). Some clones in this sample may be carry-over from other donors' samples. Each CDR3 is given with its conserved first and last residue. Fields, in order: CDR3 length, J gene, clone size, D gene, V gene, CDR3 protein, CDR3 DNA. D genes are given only for firm matches. Size is omitted from some rows. Given values are once, few, many or a class for expanded clones.

cdr3_length: 15; j_call: TRBJ2-7; clone_size: NA; d_call: TRBD2; v_call: TRBV7-6; cdr3_aa: CASSAWGGGTYEQYF; cdr3_nt: TGTGCCAGCAGCGCCTGGGGGGGGGGGACCTACGAGCAGTACTTC
cdr3_length: 13; j_call: TRBJ1-4; clone_size: NA; d_call: NA; v_call: TRBV7-8; cdr3_aa: CASRTMGNEKLFF; cdr3_nt: TGTGCCAGCAGGACCATGGGTAATGAAAAACTGTTTTTT
cdr3_length: 15; j_call: TRBJ1-1; clone_size: once; d_call: NA; v_call: TRBV5-1; cdr3_aa: CASSGTAGFHTEAFF; cdr3_nt: TGCGCCAGCAGCGGGACGGCGGGGTTCCACACTGAAGCTTTCTTT
cdr3_length: 17; j_call: TRBJ2-7; clone_size: NA; d_call: NA; v_call: TRBV7-9; cdr3_aa: CASSLGYQERRSYEQYF; cdr3_nt: TGTGCCAGCAGCCTAGGCTACCAGGAGCGAAGGTCCTACGAGCAGTACTTC
cdr3_length: 16; j_call: TRBJ2-7; clone_size: NA; d_call: NA; v_call: TRBV18; cdr3_aa: CASSGSRTIFSYEQYF; cdr3_nt: TGTGCCAGCTCCGGATCCCGGACTATCTTCTCCTACGAGCAGTACTTC
cdr3_length: 11; j_call: TRBJ2-5; clone_size: NA; d_call: NA; v_call: TRBV6-5; cdr3_aa: CASSHGVTQYF; cdr3_nt: TGTGCCAGCAGCCACGGGGTGACCCAGTACTTC
cdr3_length: 17; j_call: TRBJ1-2; clone_size: few; d_call: NA; v_call: TRBV14; cdr3_aa: CASSQDRSALKSDGYTF; cdr3_nt: TGTGCCAGCAGCCAAGATAGGTCGGCCCTAAAATCGGATGGCTACACCTTC
cdr3_length: 15; j_call: TRBJ2-5; clone_size: NA; d_call: TRBD2; v_call: TRBV7-2; cdr3_aa: CASSLVWSGSGAPYF; cdr3_nt: TGTGCCAGCAGCTTAGTGTGGAGCGGTAGCGGGGCTCCTTACTTC
cdr3_length: 13; j_call: TRBJ1-2; clone_size: few; d_call: NA; v_call: TRBV7-2; cdr3_aa: CASSARTAYGYTF; cdr3_nt: TGTGCCAGCAGCGCAAGGACGGCTTATGGCTACACCTTC
cdr3_length: 12; j_call: TRBJ2-2; clone_size: few; d_call: NA; v_call: TRBV2; cdr3_aa: CATRGVTGELFF; cdr3_nt: TGTGCCACCCGAGGAGTTACCGGGGAGCTGTTTTTT
cdr3_length: 13; j_call: TRBJ2-2; clone_size: few; d_call: NA; v_call: TRBV7-8; cdr3_aa: CASSLRAPGELFF; cdr3_nt: TGTGCCAGCAGCTTAAGGGCCCCCGGGGAGCTGTTTTTT
cdr3_length: 19; j_call: TRBJ2-5; clone_size: NA; d_call: TRBD2; v_call: TRBV11-2; cdr3_aa: CASSLPQGGLAALQETQYF; cdr3_nt: TGTGCCAGCAGCTTACCGCAAGGGGGACTAGCGGCACTCCAAGAGACCCAGTACTTC
cdr3_length: 11; j_call: TRBJ2-5; clone_size: NA; d_call: TRBD2; v_call: TRBV7-6; cdr3_aa: CASSNGLAGRF; cdr3_nt: TGTGCCAGCAGCAACGGACTAGCGGGACGCTTC
cdr3_length: 14; j_call: TRBJ1-5; clone_size: NA; d_call: NA; v_call: TRBV23-1; cdr3_aa: CARQYPVSNQPQHF; cdr3_nt: TGCGCCAGGCAGTATCCCGTTAGCAATCAGCCCCAGCATTTT
cdr3_length: 13; j_call: TRBJ1-5; clone_size: few; d_call: NA; v_call: TRBV28; cdr3_aa: CATLGVGPQPQHF; cdr3_nt: TGTGCCACCCTAGGTGTCGGGCCTCAGCCCCAGCATTTT
cdr3_length: 16; j_call: TRBJ2-3; clone_size: few; d_call: NA; v_call: TRBV27; cdr3_aa: CASSPQEHPSTDTQYF; cdr3_nt: TGTGCCAGCAGTCCTCAGGAGCACCCTAGCACAGATACGCAGTATTTT
cdr3_length: 13; j_call: TRBJ1-4; clone_size: NA; d_call: NA; v_call: TRBV11-2; cdr3_aa: CASSPRDREKLFF; cdr3_nt: TGTGCCAGCAGCCCAAGAGACCGGGAAAAACTGTTTTTT
cdr3_length: 14; j_call: TRBJ1-6; clone_size: many; d_call: NA; v_call: TRBV7-2; cdr3_aa: CASSLSGDNSPLHF; cdr3_nt: TGTGCCAGCAGCTTATCGGGAGATAATTCACCCCTCCACTTT
cdr3_length: 15; j_call: TRBJ2-3; clone_size: NA; d_call: TRBD2; v_call: TRBV5-4; cdr3_aa: CASSSTSGEADTQYF; cdr3_nt: TGTGCCAGCAGCTCCACTAGCGGGGAGGCAGATACGCAGTATTTT
cdr3_length: 19; j_call: TRBJ2-7; clone_size: few; d_call: NA; v_call: TRBV6-1; cdr3_aa: CASSYTYGGDRTSSYEQYF; cdr3_nt: TGTGCCAGCAGTTACACATATGGGGGCGACAGAACGAGCTCCTACGAGCAGTACTTC
cdr3_length: 14; j_call: TRBJ2-7; clone_size: NA; d_call: TRBD2; v_call: TRBV20-1; cdr3_aa: CSARSSGSSYEQYF; cdr3_nt: TGCAGTGCTAGATCTAGCGGGAGCTCCTACGAGCAGTACTTC
cdr3_length: 15; j_call: TRBJ1-5; clone_size: NA; d_call: NA; v_call: TRBV19; cdr3_aa: CASNRGVGTNQPQHF; cdr3_nt: TGTGCCAGTAACCGGGGCGTGGGAACCAATCAGCCCCAGCATTTT
cdr3_length: 13; j_call: TRBJ1-2; clone_size: NA; d_call: NA; v_call: TRBV7-2; cdr3_aa: CASSFLRQNGYTF; cdr3_nt: TGTGCCAGCAGCTTTCTGCGACAGAATGGCTACACCTTC
cdr3_length: 14; j_call: TRBJ2-2; clone_size: NA; d_call: TRBD1; v_call: TRBV19; cdr3_aa: CASNQDRAAGELFF; cdr3_nt: TGTGCCAGTAACCAGGACAGGGCGGCCGGGGAGCTGTTTTTT
cdr3_length: 14; j_call: TRBJ2-1; clone_size: few; d_call: NA; v_call: TRBV4-1; cdr3_aa: CASSQLGGLGEQFF; cdr3_nt: TGCGCCAGCAGCCAGCTGGGGGGGCTGGGTGAGCAGTTCTTC
cdr3_length: 16; j_call: TRBJ2-5; clone_size: once; d_call: TRBD2; v_call: TRBV4-1; cdr3_aa: CASSPQGAGGKETQYF; cdr3_nt: TGCGCCAGCAGCCCTCAGGGTGCGGGGGGGAAAGAGACCCAGTACTTC
cdr3_length: 19; j_call: TRBJ2-7; clone_size: NA; d_call: NA; v_call: TRBV10-3; cdr3_aa: CAISESRAGSAGGSYEQYF; cdr3_nt: TGTGCCATCAGTGAGTCTCGGGCGGGGTCAGCGGGTGGCTCCTACGAGCAGTACTTC
cdr3_length: 15; j_call: TRBJ1-6; clone_size: NA; d_call: NA; v_call: TRBV7-8; cdr3_aa: CASSLVGSHNSHLHF; cdr3_nt: TGTGCCAGCTCCCTCGTAGGGAGTCATAATTCACACCTCCACTTT
cdr3_length: 14; j_call: TRBJ2-1; clone_size: NA; d_call: NA; v_call: TRBV19; cdr3_aa: CASSIGTLYNEQFF; cdr3_nt: TGTGCCAGTAGTATAGGGACTCTGTACAATGAGCAGTTCTTC
cdr3_length: 14; j_call: TRBJ1-1; clone_size: NA; d_call: NA; v_call: TRBV19; cdr3_aa: CASSMAGVGTEAFF; cdr3_nt: TGTGCCAGTAGTATGGCGGGGGTGGGCACTGAAGCTTTCTTT
cdr3_length: 14; j_call: TRBJ2-5; clone_size: few; d_call: NA; v_call: TRBV7-7; cdr3_aa: CASSRGTVQETQYF; cdr3_nt: TGTGCCAGCAGCCGCGGGACAGTCCAAGAGACCCAGTACTTC
cdr3_length: 12; j_call: TRBJ1-2; clone_size: NA; d_call: NA; v_call: TRBV6-1; cdr3_aa: CASAPGNDGYTF; cdr3_nt: TGTGCCAGCGCTCCAGGGAACGATGGCTACACCTTC
cdr3_length: 16; j_call: TRBJ1-1; clone_size: NA; d_call: NA; v_call: TRBV11-2; cdr3_aa: CASSFISDMSGTEAFF; cdr3_nt: TGTGCCAGCAGCTTTATCTCCGACATGTCGGGAACTGAAGCTTTCTTT
cdr3_length: 14; j_call: TRBJ1-1; clone_size: NA; d_call: NA; v_call: TRBV20-1; cdr3_aa: CSATGGLSGGEAFF; cdr3_nt: TGCAGTGCTACCGGGGGACTTTCAGGTGGTGAAGCTTTCTTT
cdr3_length: 14; j_call: TRBJ1-1; clone_size: NA; d_call: NA; v_call: TRBV12-3/TRBV12-4; cdr3_aa: CASSFGGHYTEAFF; cdr3_nt: TGTGCCAGCAGTTTTGGGGGGCATTACACTGAAGCTTTCTTT
cdr3_length: 14; j_call: TRBJ2-3; clone_size: few; d_call: NA; v_call: TRBV5-4; cdr3_aa: CASSFRGAADTQYF; cdr3_nt: TGTGCCAGCAGCTTTAGGGGGGCCGCAGATACGCAGTATTTT
cdr3_length: 12; j_call: TRBJ2-1; clone_size: NA; d_call: NA; v_call: TRBV10-3; cdr3_aa: CAAQDGYNEQFF; cdr3_nt: TGTGCCGCCCAGGACGGATACAATGAGCAGTTCTTC
cdr3_length: 16; j_call: TRBJ2-7; clone_size: NA; d_call: TRBD1; v_call: TRBV19; cdr3_aa: CARIPGQGLHPLEQYF; cdr3_nt: TGTGCCAGGATTCCGGGACAGGGCCTACACCCTTTAGAGCAGTACTTC
cdr3_length: 15; j_call: TRBJ2-1; clone_size: once; d_call: NA; v_call: TRBV6-6; cdr3_aa: CASTERGSPNNEQFF; cdr3_nt: TGTGCCAGCACCGAGAGGGGCAGCCCGAATAATGAGCAGTTCTTC
cdr3_length: 16; j_call: TRBJ2-5; clone_size: NA; d_call: TRBD2; v_call: TRBV6-2/TRBV6-3; cdr3_aa: CASSTFGGGARETQYF; cdr3_nt: TGTGCCAGCAGTACGTTTGGCGGGGGGGCTCGGGAGACCCAGTACTTC
cdr3_length: 16; j_call: TRBJ2-5; clone_size: few; d_call: NA; v_call: TRBV20-1; cdr3_aa: CSARDGGGGGQETQYF; cdr3_nt: TGCAGTGCTAGAGATGGGGGCGGGGGAGGCCAAGAGACCCAGTACTTC
cdr3_length: 18; j_call: TRBJ2-3; clone_size: NA; d_call: NA; v_call: TRBV7-9; cdr3_aa: CASSSWGYGGLSTDTQYF; cdr3_nt: TGTGCCAGCAGCTCCTGGGGCTACGGGGGCCTTAGCACAGATACGCAGTATTTT
cdr3_length: 15; j_call: TRBJ1-1; clone_size: few; d_call: NA; v_call: TRBV27; cdr3_aa: CASSFTPRRTTEAFF; cdr3_nt: TGTGCCAGCAGTTTTACCCCCCGCAGAACGACTGAAGCTTTCTTT
cdr3_length: 16; j_call: TRBJ2-1; clone_size: few; d_call: TRBD1; v_call: TRBV11-2; cdr3_aa: CASTQGRDRSDNEQFF; cdr3_nt: TGTGCCAGCACCCAAGGCCGGGACAGGTCCGACAATGAGCAGTTCTTC
cdr3_length: 14; j_call: TRBJ2-4; clone_size: NA; d_call: NA; v_call: TRBV20-1; cdr3_aa: CSARMSGAKNIQYF; cdr3_nt: TGCAGTGCTAGAATGTCAGGGGCCAAAAACATTCAGTACTTC
cdr3_length: 12; j_call: TRBJ2-7; clone_size: many; d_call: NA; v_call: TRBV7-2; cdr3_aa: CASSLAGWEQYF; cdr3_nt: TGTGCCAGCAGCTTAGCGGGTTGGGAGCAGTACTTC
cdr3_length: 18; j_call: TRBJ2-4; clone_size: once; d_call: NA; v_call: TRBV12-3/TRBV12-4; cdr3_aa: CASSLSSSTPRPRDIQYF; cdr3_nt: TGTGCCAGCAGTTTAAGTTCGTCGACACCCCGGCCTCGGGACATTCAGTACTTC
cdr3_length: 14; j_call: TRBJ2-5; clone_size: NA; d_call: TRBD2; v_call: TRBV7-2; cdr3_aa: CASSPSGAGGTQYF; cdr3_nt: TGTGCCAGCAGCCCTAGCGGGGCCGGGGGGACCCAGTACTTC
cdr3_length: 14; j_call: TRBJ2-7; clone_size: few; d_call: NA; v_call: TRBV7-2; cdr3_aa: CASSFDQGPYEQYF; cdr3_nt: TGTGCCAGCAGCTTCGATCAGGGACCCTACGAGCAGTACTTC
cdr3_length: 15; j_call: TRBJ2-1; clone_size: NA; d_call: TRBD2; v_call: TRBV7-2; cdr3_aa: CASSFGTSRNNEQFF; cdr3_nt: TGTGCCAGCAGCTTCGGGACTAGCCGTAACAATGAGCAGTTCTTC
cdr3_length: 14; j_call: TRBJ1-4; clone_size: NA; d_call: TRBD1; v_call: TRBV28; cdr3_aa: CASSPGTVYEKLFF; cdr3_nt: TGTGCCAGCAGTCCCGGGACAGTTTATGAAAAACTGTTTTTT
cdr3_length: 15; j_call: TRBJ1-2; clone_size: few; d_call: NA; v_call: TRBV7-8; cdr3_aa: CASSRPGNANYGYTF; cdr3_nt: TGTGCCAGCAGCCGCCCCGGGAACGCAAACTATGGCTACACCTTC